Each of the 9 T cell receptor beta chains below was sequenced from the same sample in a study of T cells in Graves' hyperthyroidism and ophthalmopathy. Regions amplified from RNA transcripts were the TCR beta CDR3 regions. The HTBI primer set served for first-round RT-PCR of the TCR CDR3. One entry per CDR3 protein results from TCRdb running MiXCR on the multiplex PCR reads. The table lists under 450,000 distinct CDR3 sequences, roughly 14% of them singletons, with less than 25% in the top ten. The source material was blood. The receptors originated from a man aged 25 to 40 with Graves' hyperthyroidism that later progressed to Graves' ophthalmopathy.

This clonotype was seen at least ten times. CDR3 loop: CASRPGQGAYEQYF. The CDR3 DNA follows: TGTGCCAGCAGACCGGGACAGGGGGCTTACGAGCAGTACTTC. This chain joins TRBV6-1 and TRBJ2-7, with TRBD1 matching 12 bases. Germline V gene lookup returns CDR1 MNHNS and CDR2 SASEGT. The CDR3 runs to 14 residues. The junction had 4 bases not matched to a gene; V was cut back by 6 bases and J by 4 bases.

This clonotype was counted many times. The CDR3 DNA reads TGTGCCAGCCAAAGCAGGGCGGATGAAAAACTGTTTTTT. Residues: CASQSRADEKLFF. The chain recombines TRBV5-5 with TRBJ1-4, with D possibly matching TRBD1 (5 bases). This CDR3 region has 13 residues. Germline loops: CDR1 SGHKS, CDR2 YYEKEE (reference sequence). V was clipped by 7 bases and J by 6 bases, with 13 bases between them.

At least ten counts were recorded for this clonotype. The chain couples TRBV3-1 to TRBJ2-7; tentatively, D is TRBD1 (5 bases). Looked up from germline, CDR1 is LGHDT and CDR2 is YNNKEL (reference sequence). With 2 bases removed from V and 6 bases from J, the gap between germline ends came to 11 bases. The CDR3 runs 13 residues. The CDR3 sequence: CASSQRGRVEQYF. The CDR3 DNA reads TGTGCCAGCAGCCAAAGAGGCAGGGTCGAGCAGTACTTC.

The chain joins TRBV19 to TRBJ2-1; D gene uncertain. CDR1 is LNHDA, CDR2 SQIVND, per germline (reference sequence). Trimming cost V 1 base and J 0 bases, with 7 bases left between them. This CDR3 region has 15 residues. The CDR3 nucleotides are TGTGCCAGTAGTATAGCGTTTAGCTCCTACAATGAGCAGTTCTTC. Amino acid sequence: CASSIAFSSYNEQFF. Combining the CDR3 with reference TRBV19 and TRBJ2-1 gives the whole variable domain DGGITQSPKYLFRKEGQNVTLSCEQNLNHDAMYWYRQDPGQGLRLIYYSQIVNDFQKGDIAEGYSVSREKKESFPLTVTSAQKNPTAFYLCASSIAFSSYNEQFFGPGTRLTVL.

Many counts were recorded for this clonotype. The chain recombines TRBV20-1 with TRBJ2-7; TRBD1 might be the D (6 bases). Germline V gene data show CDR1 as DFQATT and CDR2 as SNEGSKA (reference sequence). The CDR3 runs 12 residues. Trimming removed 5 bases at V and 2 bases at J, with 10 bases between. The CDR3 nucleotides are TGCAGTGCTTTACAGGGTACCTACGAGCAGTACTTC. Encoded protein: CSALQGTYEQYF.

This clonotype was seen many times. The chain couples TRBV27 to TRBJ1-1, with D tentatively TRBD1 (5 bases). Germline V gene lookup returns CDR1 MNHEY and CDR2 SMNVEV (reference sequence). V was pared by 5 bases and J by 1 base, with 14 bases between. This CDR3 contains 15 residues. This CDR3 reads CASSLYQGGNTEAFF. The CDR3, as DNA: TGTGCCAGCAGTCTATATCAGGGCGGGAACACTGAAGCTTTCTTT.

The CDR3 DNA is TGTGCCAGCAGTTCCGAGCCTAATGAAAAACTGTTTTTT. As protein: CASSSEPNEKLFF. The chain employs TRBV7-9 and TRBJ1-4; D not certain. The length of the CDR3 is 13 residues. The germline V gene encodes CDR1 SEHNR and CDR2 FQNEAQ (reference sequence). Trimming stripped 6 bases from V and 3 bases from J, with 8 bases between.

This rearrangement joins TRBV20-1 to TRBJ2-2, with D perhaps matching TRBD1 (5 bases). CDR3 length: 13 amino acids. Per germline, CDR1 DFQATT and CDR2 SNEGSKA (reference sequence). Trimming took 0 bases from V and 7 from J, leaving 9 bases between them. Written as DNA, the CDR3 is TGCAGTGCTAGAGATTGGGGCTACGGGGAGCTGTTTTTT. It is translated as CSARDWGYGELFF.

This clonotype appeared many times. The chain joins TRBV2 to TRBJ1-4; 9 nucleotides align to TRBD1. Germline CDR1 SNHLY, CDR2 FYNNEI. Losses at the gene ends were 8 bases for V and 7 bases for J; bases not matched to a gene: 5. The CDR3 runs to 13 residues. The CDR3 loop reads CASQGTGSEKLFF. For the CDR3, the DNA is TGTGCCAGCCAAGGGACAGGGAGTGAAAAACTGTTTTTT.